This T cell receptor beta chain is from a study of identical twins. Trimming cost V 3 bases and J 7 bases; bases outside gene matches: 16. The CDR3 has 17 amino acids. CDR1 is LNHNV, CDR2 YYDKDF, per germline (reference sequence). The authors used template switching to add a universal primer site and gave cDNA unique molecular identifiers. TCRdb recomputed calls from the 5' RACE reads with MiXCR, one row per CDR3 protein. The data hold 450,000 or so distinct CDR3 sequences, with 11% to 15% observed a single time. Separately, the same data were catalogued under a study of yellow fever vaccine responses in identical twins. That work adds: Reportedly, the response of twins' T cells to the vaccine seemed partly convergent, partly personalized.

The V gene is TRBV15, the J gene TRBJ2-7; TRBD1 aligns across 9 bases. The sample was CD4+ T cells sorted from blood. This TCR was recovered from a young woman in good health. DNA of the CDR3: TGTGCCACCAGCAGGAGAACAGGGGGCGTTTTTGGTAAGGAGCAGTACTTC. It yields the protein CATSRRTGGVFGKEQYF.